The 12 T cell receptor beta chains in this list originate from one sample, sequenced in a study of blood T cell repertoires in COVID-19. The assay was immunoSEQ multiplex PCR, and TCRdb's table has in-frame clones only and misses some. Altogether about 320,000 clones are present, roughly 85% being singletons, with the ten largest covering about 2%. The sequenced material came from PBMCs or T cells enriched from blood (not recorded which). These receptors were obtained from a woman aged 30 to 39 who had been exposed to COVID-19.

Concerning this clone: Other DNA sequences from this sample encode an identical CDR3 as well. This chain links TRBV5-1 with TRBJ2-2; D is possibly TRBD2 (6 bases). V was cut by 0 bases and J by 1 base, with 10 bases left in between. This CDR3 contains 16 residues. The V gene's germline CDR1 is SGHRS and CDR2 YFSETQ. The CDR3 DNA sequence: TGCGCCAGCAGCTTGGCCGGGACTGGGAACACCGGGGAGCTGTTTTTT. It is translated as CASSLAGTGNTGELFF.

The chain couples TRBV4-3 to TRBJ2-4, with TRBD1 matching over 7 bases. The CDR3 is made up of 14 amino acids. The V segment lost 0 bases and the J segment 9 bases; nucleotides outside the gene matches: 5. Germline CDR1 LGHNA, CDR2 YSLEER. CDR3: CASSQDRTGGIQYF. The CDR3 region has the DNA TGCGCCAGCAGCCAAGATCGGACAGGCGGCATTCAGTACTTC.

The V and J genes are TRBV28 and TRBJ2-1, with a possible D match to TRBD2 (5 bases). Trimming took off 5 bases at V and 9 bases at J, with 17 bases between the two ends. Germline loops: CDR1 MDHEN, CDR2 SYDVKM. The CDR3 sequence is 14 residues long. CDR3 residues: CASSASGYPSEQFF. The CDR3, as DNA: TGTGCCAGCAGTGCGTCGGGATACCCAAGTGAGCAGTTCTTC.

The gene calls are TRBV2 and TRBJ2-1; the match to TRBD2 covers 8 bases. The J segment lost 13 bases and the V segment lost 7 bases, leaving 12 bases of the junction unmatched. Germline lookup yields CDR1 SNHLY and CDR2 FYNNEI. CDR3 length equals 13 residues. Here the CDR3 reads CASTGLAGQPQFF. In DNA, the CDR3 is TGTGCCAGCACTGGACTAGCAGGCCAACCCCAGTTCTTC.

The chain links TRBV5-6 to TRBJ1-6; 9 nucleotides match TRBD1. Looked up from germline, CDR1 is SGHDT and CDR2 is YYEEEE. V gave up 2 bases and J gave up 9 bases; unmatched junction bases: 6. The CDR3 covers 15 residues. The CDR3 reads CASSFDRGISSPLHF. The CDR3 DNA follows: TGTGCCAGCAGCTTTGACAGGGGGATTAGTTCACCCCTCCACTTT.

The chain employs TRBV3-1 (or the pseudogene TRBV3-2) and TRBJ2-3; 7 bases agree with TRBD2. V gave up 0 bases and J gave up 4 bases; unmatched junction bases: 4. Germline V gene sequence: CDR1 LGHDT, CDR2 YNNKEL (reference sequence). The CDR3 totals 15 residues. The chain's CDR3 is CASSQEGGRADTQYF. Here the CDR3 DNA reads TGTGCCAGCAGCCAAGAGGGAGGGAGGGCAGATACGCAGTATTTT.

The chain links TRBV5-1 to TRBJ2-1; D perhaps matches TRBD2 (6 bases). The CDR3 contains 16 residues. Trimming took off 2 bases at V and 5 bases at J, with 17 bases between the two ends. Germline values: CDR1 SGHRS, CDR2 YFSETQ. CDR3 DNA: TGCGCCAGCAGCTTTCGGGGGAGAAACATTAACAATGAGCAGTTCTTC. Translating gives CASSFRGRNINNEQFF.

The chain joins TRBV5-8 to TRBJ2-3, with D maybe TRBD2 (8 bases). Germline CDR1 SGHTS, CDR2 YDEGEE. CDR3 size: 17 residues. V shed 0 bases and J shed 5 bases, with 19 bases lying between them. The CDR3 DNA follows: TGTGCCAGCAGCTTGGGGGGTAGCGGGACAGCGGAAGATACGCAGTATTTT. Translating it yields CASSLGGSGTAEDTQYF.

V gene TRBV6-1 combines with J gene TRBJ2-7; D ambiguous. Germline V gene lookup returns CDR1 MNHNS and CDR2 SASEGT. V gave up 2 bases and J gave up 6 bases, with 8 bases separating them. The CDR3 spans 12 residues. CDR3 in amino acids: CASSERRSEQYF. The CDR3 DNA sequence: TGTGCCAGCAGTGAAAGGAGATCCGAGCAGTACTTC.

The CDR3 region is CASRRQGNSNTEAFF. The CDR3 DNA follows: TGTGCCAGTAGGCGACAGGGGAACTCCAACACTGAAGCTTTCTTT. This chain connects TRBV19 to TRBJ1-1, with 8 bases identical to TRBD1. V dropped 6 bases and J dropped 2; count of bases not matched to a gene: 8. Germline V gene lookup returns CDR1 LNHDA and CDR2 SQIVND (reference sequence). The CDR3 runs to 15 residues.

The chain carries TRBV30 and TRBJ1-3; D gene ambiguous. This CDR3 contains 13 residues. Germline lookup yields CDR1 GTSNPN and CDR2 SVGIG (reference sequence). V was shortened by 4 bases and J by 2 bases, with 9 bases between the two germline ends. The chain's CDR3 is CAWTGNPGNTIYF. CDR3 nucleotide sequence: TGTGCCTGGACCGGGAACCCTGGAAACACCATATATTTT. Full variable domain (remainder filled in from reference TRBV30 and TRBJ1-3): SQTIHQWPATLVQPVGSPLSLECTVEGTSNPNLYWYRQAAGRGLQLLFYSVGIGQISSEVPQNLSASRPQDRQFILSSKKLLLSDSGFYLCAWTGNPGNTIYFGEGSWLTVV.

The chain uses TRBV28 and TRBJ2-7; 10 positions match TRBD2. V dropped 2 bases and J dropped 3; count of bases not matched to a gene: 4. The germline gives CDR1 MDHEN, CDR2 SYDVKM. This CDR3 has 15 residues. The CDR3 region is CASSLEASGGYEQYF. Written as DNA, the CDR3 is TGTGCCAGCAGTTTAGAGGCTAGCGGGGGCTACGAGCAGTACTTC.